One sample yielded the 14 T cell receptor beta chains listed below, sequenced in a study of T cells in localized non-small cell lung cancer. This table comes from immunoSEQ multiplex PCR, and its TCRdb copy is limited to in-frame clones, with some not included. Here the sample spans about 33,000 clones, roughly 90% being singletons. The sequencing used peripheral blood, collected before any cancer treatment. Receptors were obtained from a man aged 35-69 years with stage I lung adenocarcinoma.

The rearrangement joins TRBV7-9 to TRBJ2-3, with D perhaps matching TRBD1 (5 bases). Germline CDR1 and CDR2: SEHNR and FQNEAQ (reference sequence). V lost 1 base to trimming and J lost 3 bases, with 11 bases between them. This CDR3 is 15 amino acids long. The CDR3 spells CASSLDPRTTDTQYF. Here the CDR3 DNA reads TGTGCCAGCAGCTTAGACCCCCGGACAACAGATACGCAGTATTTT.

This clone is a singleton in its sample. CDR3 sequence: CASSSRGIGGLNTEAFF. The CDR3 region has the DNA TGCGCCAGCAGCTCCAGGGGTATAGGGGGGCTGAACACTGAAGCTTTCTTT. The chain employs TRBV5-1 and TRBJ1-1; D possibly corresponds to TRBD1 (6 bases). This CDR3 region has 17 residues. Germline assignment: CDR1 SGHRS and CDR2 YFSETQ. V was cut by 3 bases and J by 0 bases, with 18 bases left in between.

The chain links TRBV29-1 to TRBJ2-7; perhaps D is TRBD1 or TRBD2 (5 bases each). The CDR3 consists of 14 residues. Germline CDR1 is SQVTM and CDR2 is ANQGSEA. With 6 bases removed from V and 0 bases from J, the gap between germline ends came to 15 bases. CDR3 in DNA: TGCAGCGTCGGGGCTGCCAGCAACTCCTACGAGCAGTACTTC. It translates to CSVGAASNSYEQYF.

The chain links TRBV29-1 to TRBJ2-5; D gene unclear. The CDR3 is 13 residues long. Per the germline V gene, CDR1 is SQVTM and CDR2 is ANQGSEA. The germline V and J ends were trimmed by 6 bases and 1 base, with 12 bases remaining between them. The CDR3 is CSVQPGSQETQYF. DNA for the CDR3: TGCAGCGTCCAACCCGGAAGCCAAGAGACCCAGTACTTC.

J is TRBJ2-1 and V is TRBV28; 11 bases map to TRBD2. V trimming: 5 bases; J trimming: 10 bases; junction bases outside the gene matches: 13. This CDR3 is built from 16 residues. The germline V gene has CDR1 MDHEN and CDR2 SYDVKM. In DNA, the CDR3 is TGTGCCAGCAGTCCCCGAGGTAGCGGGGGGGCTAGGGAGCAGTTCTTC. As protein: CASSPRGSGGAREQFF.

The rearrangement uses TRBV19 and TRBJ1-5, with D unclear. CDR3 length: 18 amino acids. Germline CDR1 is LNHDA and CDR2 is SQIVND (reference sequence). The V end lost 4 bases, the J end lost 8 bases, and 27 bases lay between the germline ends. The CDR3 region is CASSTPPLIGGWNKPQHF. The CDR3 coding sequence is TGTGCCAGTAGTACCCCACCCCTCATTGGAGGGTGGAATAAGCCCCAGCATTTT. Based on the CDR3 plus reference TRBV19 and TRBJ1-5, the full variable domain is DGGITQSPKYLFRKEGQNVTLSCEQNLNHDAMYWYRQDPGQGLRLIYYSQIVNDFQKGDIAEGYSVSREKKESFPLTVTSAQKNPTAFYLCASSTPPLIGGWNKPQHFGDGTRLSIL.

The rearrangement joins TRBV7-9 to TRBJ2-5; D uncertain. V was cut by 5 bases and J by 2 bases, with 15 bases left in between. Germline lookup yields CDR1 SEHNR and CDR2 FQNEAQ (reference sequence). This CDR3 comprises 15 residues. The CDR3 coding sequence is TGTGCCAGCAGCAACGGCCTTAGTGAGCAAGAGACCCAGTACTTC. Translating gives CASSNGLSEQETQYF.

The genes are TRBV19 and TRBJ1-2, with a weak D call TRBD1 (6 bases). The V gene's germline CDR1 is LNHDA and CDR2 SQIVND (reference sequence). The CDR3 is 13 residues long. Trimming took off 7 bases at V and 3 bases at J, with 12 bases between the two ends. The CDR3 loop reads CASTLGQYYGYTF. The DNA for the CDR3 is TGTGCCAGTACCCTGGGACAATACTATGGCTACACCTTC.

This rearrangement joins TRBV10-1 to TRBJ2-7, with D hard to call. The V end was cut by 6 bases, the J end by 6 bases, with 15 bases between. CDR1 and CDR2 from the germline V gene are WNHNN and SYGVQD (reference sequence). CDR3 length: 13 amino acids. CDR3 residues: CASSAYLAGEQYF. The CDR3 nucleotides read TGCGCCAGCAGCGCCTATTTGGCCGGCGAGCAGTACTTC.

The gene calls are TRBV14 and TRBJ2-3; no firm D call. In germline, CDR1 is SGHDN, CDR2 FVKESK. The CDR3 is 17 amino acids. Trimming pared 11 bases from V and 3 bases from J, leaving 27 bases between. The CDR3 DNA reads TGTGCCCCGGAGAGGTCCGGGCCAAGCCCGGGTACAGATACGCAGTATTTT. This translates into CAPERSGPSPGTDTQYF.

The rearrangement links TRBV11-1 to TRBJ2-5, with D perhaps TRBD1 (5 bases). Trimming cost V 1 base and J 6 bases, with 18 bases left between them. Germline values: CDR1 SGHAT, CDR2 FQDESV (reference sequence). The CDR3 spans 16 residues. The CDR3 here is CASSLVSGQLPKTQYF. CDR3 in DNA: TGTGCCAGCAGCTTAGTTTCAGGGCAGCTCCCGAAGACCCAGTACTTC.

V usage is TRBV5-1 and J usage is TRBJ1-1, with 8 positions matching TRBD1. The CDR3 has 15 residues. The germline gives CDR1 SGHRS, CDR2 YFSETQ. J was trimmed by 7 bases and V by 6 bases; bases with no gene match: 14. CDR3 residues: CASKVIPGTGGEAFF. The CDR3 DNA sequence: TGCGCCAGCAAGGTAATCCCCGGAACAGGGGGTGAAGCTTTCTTT.

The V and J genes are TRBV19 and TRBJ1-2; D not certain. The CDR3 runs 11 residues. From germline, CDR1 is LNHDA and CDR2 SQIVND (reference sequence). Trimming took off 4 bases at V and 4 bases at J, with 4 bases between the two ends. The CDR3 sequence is CASSNFYGYTF. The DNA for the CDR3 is TGTGCCAGTAGTAATTTCTATGGCTACACCTTC.

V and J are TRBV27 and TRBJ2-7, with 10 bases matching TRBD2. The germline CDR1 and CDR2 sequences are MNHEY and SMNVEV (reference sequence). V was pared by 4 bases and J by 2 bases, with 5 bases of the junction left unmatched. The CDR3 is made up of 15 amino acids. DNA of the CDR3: TGTGCCAGCAGTTCCAGCGGGGGGGTACCCTACGAGCAGTACTTC. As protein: CASSSSGGVPYEQYF.